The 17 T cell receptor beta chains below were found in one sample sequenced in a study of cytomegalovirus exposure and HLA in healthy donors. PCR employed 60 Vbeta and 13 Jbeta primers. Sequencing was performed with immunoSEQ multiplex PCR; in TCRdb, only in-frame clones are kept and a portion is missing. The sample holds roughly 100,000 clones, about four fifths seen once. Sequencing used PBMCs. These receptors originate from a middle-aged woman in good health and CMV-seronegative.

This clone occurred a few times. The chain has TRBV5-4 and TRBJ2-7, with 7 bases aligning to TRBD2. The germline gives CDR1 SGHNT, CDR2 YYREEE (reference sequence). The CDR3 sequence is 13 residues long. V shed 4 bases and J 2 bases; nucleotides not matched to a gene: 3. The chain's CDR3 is CASSPGLAYEQYF. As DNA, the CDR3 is TGTGCCAGCAGCCCAGGACTAGCCTACGAGCAGTACTTC.

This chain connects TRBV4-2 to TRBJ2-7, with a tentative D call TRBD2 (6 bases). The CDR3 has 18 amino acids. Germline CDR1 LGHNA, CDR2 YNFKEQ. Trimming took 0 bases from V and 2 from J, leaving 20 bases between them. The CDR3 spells CASSQDPHAWRDAYEQYF. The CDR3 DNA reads TGTGCCAGCAGCCAAGATCCCCACGCCTGGCGGGACGCCTACGAGCAGTACTTC.

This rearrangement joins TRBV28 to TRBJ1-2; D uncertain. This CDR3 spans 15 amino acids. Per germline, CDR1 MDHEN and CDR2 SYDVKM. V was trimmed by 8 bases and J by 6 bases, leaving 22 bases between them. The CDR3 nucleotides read TGTGCCAGCCGTCCTTCTTTAGGAGGGTGGGATGGCTACACCTTC. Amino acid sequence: CASRPSLGGWDGYTF.

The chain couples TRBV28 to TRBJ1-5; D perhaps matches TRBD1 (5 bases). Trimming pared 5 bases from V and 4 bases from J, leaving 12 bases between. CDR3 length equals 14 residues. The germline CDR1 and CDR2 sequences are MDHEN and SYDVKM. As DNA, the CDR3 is TGTGCCAGCAGTCCCAACTCAGGGAATCAGCCCCAGCATTTT. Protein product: CASSPNSGNQPQHF.

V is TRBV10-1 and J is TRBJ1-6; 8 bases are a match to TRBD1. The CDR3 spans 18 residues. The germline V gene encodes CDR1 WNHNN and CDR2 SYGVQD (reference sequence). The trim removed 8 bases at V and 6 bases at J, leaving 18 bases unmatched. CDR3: CASEKGAADRARNSPLHF. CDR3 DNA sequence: TGCGCCAGCGAAAAGGGGGCGGCGGACAGGGCCCGTAATTCACCCCTCCACTTT.

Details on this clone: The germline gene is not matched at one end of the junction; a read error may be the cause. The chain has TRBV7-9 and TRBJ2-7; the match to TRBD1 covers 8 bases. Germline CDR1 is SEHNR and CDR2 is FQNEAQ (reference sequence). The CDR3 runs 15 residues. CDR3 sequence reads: CSSSRGQGLSYEQYF. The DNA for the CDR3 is TGTTCCAGCAGCCGTGGACAGGGCCTCTCCTACGAGCAGTACTTC.

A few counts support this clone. The CDR3: CASSFGGGPLGEQFF. The CDR3, as DNA: TGTGCCAGCAGTTTTGGGGGAGGGCCTTTGGGTGAGCAGTTCTTC. V and J are TRBV6-5 and TRBJ2-1; TRBD2 aligns across 7 bases. Germline V lookup: CDR1 MNHEY, CDR2 SVGAGI. The CDR3 is 15 amino acids. Trimming cost V 4 bases and J 9 bases; bases outside gene matches: 12.

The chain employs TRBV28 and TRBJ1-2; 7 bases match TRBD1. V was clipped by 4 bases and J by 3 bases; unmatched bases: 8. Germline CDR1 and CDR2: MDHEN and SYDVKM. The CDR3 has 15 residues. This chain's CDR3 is CASSSKRGRDYGYTF. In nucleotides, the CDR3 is TGTGCCAGCAGTTCCAAAAGGGGGCGCGACTATGGCTACACCTTC.

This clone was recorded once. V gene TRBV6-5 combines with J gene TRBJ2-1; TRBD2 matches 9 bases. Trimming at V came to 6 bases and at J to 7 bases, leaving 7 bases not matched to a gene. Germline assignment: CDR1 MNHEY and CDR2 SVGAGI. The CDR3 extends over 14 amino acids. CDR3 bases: TGTGCCAGCAGAAGCCTAGCGGGGAATAATGAGCAGTTCTTC. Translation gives CASRSLAGNNEQFF.

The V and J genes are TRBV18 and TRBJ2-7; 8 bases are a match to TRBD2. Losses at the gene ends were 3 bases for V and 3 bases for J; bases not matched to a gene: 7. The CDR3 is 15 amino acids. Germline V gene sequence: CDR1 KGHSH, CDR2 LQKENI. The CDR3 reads CASSPAAGENYEQYF. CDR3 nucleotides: TGTGCCAGCTCACCTGCAGCGGGAGAAAACTACGAGCAGTACTTC.

The CDR3 region is CASSLGYRGEEAFF. CDR3 sequence (DNA): TGTGCCAGCAGCTTAGGGTACCGCGGGGAGGAGGCTTTCTTT. The gene calls are TRBV7-9 and TRBJ1-1; D is unclear. CDR3 length equals 14 residues. With 1 base removed from V and 11 bases from J, the gap between germline ends came to 17 bases. Germline V gene data show CDR1 as SEHNR and CDR2 as FQNEAQ (reference sequence).

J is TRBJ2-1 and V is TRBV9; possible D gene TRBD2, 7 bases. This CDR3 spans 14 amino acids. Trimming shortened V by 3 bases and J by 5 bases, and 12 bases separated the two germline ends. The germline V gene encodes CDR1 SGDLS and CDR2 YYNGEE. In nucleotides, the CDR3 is TGTGCCAGCAGCGGGGAGGGGGGAGACAATGAGCAGTTCTTC. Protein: CASSGEGGDNEQFF.

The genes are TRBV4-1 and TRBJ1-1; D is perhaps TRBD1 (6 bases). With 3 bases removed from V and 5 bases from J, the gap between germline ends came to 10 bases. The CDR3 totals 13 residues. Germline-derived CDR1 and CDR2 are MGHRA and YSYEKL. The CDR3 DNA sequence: TGCGCCAGCAGCCAGGAGGGGGGGACTGAAGCTTTCTTT. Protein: CASSQEGGTEAFF.

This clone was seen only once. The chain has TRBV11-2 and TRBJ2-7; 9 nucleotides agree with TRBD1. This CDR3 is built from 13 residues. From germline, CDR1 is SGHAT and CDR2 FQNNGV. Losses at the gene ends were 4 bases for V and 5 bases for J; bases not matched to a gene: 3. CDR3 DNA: TGTGCCAGCAGCTGGGGACAGGGAAACGAGCAGTACTTC. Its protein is CASSWGQGNEQYF.

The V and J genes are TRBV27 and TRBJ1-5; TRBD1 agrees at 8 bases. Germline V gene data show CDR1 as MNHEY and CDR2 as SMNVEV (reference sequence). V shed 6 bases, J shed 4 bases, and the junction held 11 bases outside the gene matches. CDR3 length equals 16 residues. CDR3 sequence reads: CASRVTGTGLNQPQHF. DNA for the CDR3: TGTGCCAGCAGAGTGACCGGGACAGGCCTTAATCAGCCCCAGCATTTT.

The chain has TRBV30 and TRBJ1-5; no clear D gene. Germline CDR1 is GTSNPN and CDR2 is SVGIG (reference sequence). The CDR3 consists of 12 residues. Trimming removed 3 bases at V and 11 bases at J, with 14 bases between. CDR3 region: CAWSPGPGAQHF. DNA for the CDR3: TGTGCCTGGAGCCCCGGCCCGGGAGCCCAGCATTTT.

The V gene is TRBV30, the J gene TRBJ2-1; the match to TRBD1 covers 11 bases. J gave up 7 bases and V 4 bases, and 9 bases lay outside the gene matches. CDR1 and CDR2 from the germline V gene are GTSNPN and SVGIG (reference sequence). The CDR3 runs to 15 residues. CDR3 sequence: CAWKGGTGGGNEQFF. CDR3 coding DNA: TGTGCCTGGAAGGGAGGGACAGGGGGTGGGAATGAGCAGTTCTTC.